Given below is one TCR beta chain in context. The antigen remains unidentified. This entry comes from a study of T cell responses to AZD1222 COVID-19 vaccine. Overall study findings and caveats: AZD1222 recipients seropositive at baseline numbered only six or seven. Clonal diversity may have been underestimated, and the donors were mostly white British, with more females than males. Only after the peak T cell response were repertoires sampled. An increase in Spike-specific TCR breadth and depth was observed after two AZD1222 doses.

CDR1 and CDR2 (germline): SGDLS, YYNGEE. The CDR3 totals 15 residues. Trimming pared 4 bases from V and 1 base from J, leaving 14 bases between. The assay was immunoSEQ multiplex PCR, and TCRdb's table has in-frame clones only and misses some. This sample has 80,000 to 100,000 clones, with approximately 90% found just once. This receptor was obtained from an adult in good health. The starting material was peripheral blood, obtained on day 0 of AZD1222 vaccination. J is TRBJ1-1 and V is TRBV9; D gene ambiguous. The CDR3 coding sequence is TGTGCCAGCAGCACCGGTGAGGGCGGGAACACTGAAGCTTTCTTT. It codes for CASSTGEGGNTEAFF.